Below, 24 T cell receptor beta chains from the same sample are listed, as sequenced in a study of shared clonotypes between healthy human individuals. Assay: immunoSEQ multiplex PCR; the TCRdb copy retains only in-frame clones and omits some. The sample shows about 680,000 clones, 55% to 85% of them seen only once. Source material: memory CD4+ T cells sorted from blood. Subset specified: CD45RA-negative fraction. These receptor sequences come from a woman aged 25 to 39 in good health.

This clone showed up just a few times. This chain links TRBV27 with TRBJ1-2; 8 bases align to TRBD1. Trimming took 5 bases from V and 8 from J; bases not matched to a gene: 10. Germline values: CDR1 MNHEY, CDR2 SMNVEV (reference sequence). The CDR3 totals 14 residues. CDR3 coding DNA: TGTGCCAGCAGTGGACAACAGGGGGTGAAAGGCTACACCTTC. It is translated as CASSGQQGVKGYTF.

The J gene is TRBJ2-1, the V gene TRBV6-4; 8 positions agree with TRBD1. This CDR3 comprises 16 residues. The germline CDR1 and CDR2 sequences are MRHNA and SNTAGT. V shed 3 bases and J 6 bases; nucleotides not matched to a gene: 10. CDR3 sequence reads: CASSETGASSFNEQFF. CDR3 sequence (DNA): TGTGCCAGCAGTGAGACAGGGGCGAGTTCATTCAATGAGCAGTTCTTC.

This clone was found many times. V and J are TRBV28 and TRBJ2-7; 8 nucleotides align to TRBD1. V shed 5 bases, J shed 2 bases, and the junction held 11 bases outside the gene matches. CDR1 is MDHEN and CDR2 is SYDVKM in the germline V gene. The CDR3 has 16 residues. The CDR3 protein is CASSPRTGYVTYEQYF. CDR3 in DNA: TGTGCCAGCAGTCCGCGGACAGGGTATGTTACCTACGAGCAGTACTTC. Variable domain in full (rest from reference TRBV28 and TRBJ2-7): DVKVTQSSRYLVKRTGEKVFLECVQDMDHENMFWYRQDPGLGLRLIYFSYDVKMKEKGDIPEGYSVSREKKERFSLILESASTNQTSMYLCASSPRTGYVTYEQYFGPGTRLTVT.

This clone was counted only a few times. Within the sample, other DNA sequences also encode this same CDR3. The CDR3 protein is CASSLGLVFTDTQYF. In DNA form, the CDR3 reads TGTGCCAGCAGTTTGGGGCTAGTTTTTACAGATACGCAGTATTTT. The chain recombines TRBV27 with TRBJ2-3, with D perhaps matching TRBD1 (5 bases). Trimming left V 3 bases short and J 3 bases short, with 13 bases between. The CDR3 covers 15 residues. Germline V CDR1 and CDR2: MNHEY, SMNVEV (reference sequence).

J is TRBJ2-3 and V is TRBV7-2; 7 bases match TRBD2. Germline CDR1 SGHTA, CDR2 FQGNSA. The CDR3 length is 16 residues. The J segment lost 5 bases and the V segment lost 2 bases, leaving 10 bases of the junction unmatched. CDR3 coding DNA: TGTGCCAGCAGCTTAATAAATTTGGGACTAAAAGATACGCAGTATTTT. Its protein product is CASSLINLGLKDTQYF.

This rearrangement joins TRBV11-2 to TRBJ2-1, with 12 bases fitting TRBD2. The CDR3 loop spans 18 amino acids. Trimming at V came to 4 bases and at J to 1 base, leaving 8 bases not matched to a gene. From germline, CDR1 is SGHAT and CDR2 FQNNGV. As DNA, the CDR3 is TGTGCCAGCAGCTGGGGACTAGCGGGTCTAAGGTCCTACAATGAGCAGTTCTTC. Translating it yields CASSWGLAGLRSYNEQFF.

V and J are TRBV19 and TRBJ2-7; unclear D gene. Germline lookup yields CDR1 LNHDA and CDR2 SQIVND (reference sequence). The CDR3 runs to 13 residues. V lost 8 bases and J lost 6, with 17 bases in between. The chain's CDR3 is CASAPSMTGEQYF. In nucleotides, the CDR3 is TGTGCCAGTGCCCCCTCCATGACGGGCGAGCAGTACTTC. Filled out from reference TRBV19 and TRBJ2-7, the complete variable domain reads DGGITQSPKYLFRKEGQNVTLSCEQNLNHDAMYWYRQDPGQGLRLIYYSQIVNDFQKGDIAEGYSVSREKKESFPLTVTSAQKNPTAFYLCASAPSMTGEQYFGPGTRLTVT.

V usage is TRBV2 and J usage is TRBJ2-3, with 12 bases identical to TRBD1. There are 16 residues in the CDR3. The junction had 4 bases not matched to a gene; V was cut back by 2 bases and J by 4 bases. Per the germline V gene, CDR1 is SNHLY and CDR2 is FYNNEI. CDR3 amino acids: CASSETGTGGADTQYF. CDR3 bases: TGTGCCAGCAGTGAAACAGGGACAGGGGGCGCAGATACGCAGTATTTT.

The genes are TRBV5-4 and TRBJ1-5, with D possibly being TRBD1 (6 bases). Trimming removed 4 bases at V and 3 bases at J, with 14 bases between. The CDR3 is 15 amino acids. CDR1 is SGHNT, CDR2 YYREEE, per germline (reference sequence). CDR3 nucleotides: TGTGCCAGCAGCCCGGTCCCAGGGGACAATCAGCCCCAGCATTTT. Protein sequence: CASSPVPGDNQPQHF. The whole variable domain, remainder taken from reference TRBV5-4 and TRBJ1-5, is ETGVTQSPTHLIKTRGQQVTLRCSSQSGHNTVSWYQQALGQGPQFIFQYYREEENGRGNFPPRFSGLQFPNYSSELNVNALELDDSALYLCASSPVPGDNQPQHFGDGTRLSIL.

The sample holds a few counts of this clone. The chain's CDR3 is CASSRDGDRGLSPDTQYF. The CDR3 coding sequence is TGTGCCAGTAGTAGAGACGGCGACAGGGGACTTAGTCCAGATACGCAGTATTTT. The chain has TRBV19 and TRBJ2-3; the match to TRBD1 covers 8 bases. Germline V lookup: CDR1 LNHDA, CDR2 SQIVND (reference sequence). This CDR3 has 18 amino acids. J was trimmed by 4 bases and V by 4 bases; bases with no gene match: 16. Supplemented by reference TRBV19 and TRBJ2-3, the full variable domain reads DGGITQSPKYLFRKEGQNVTLSCEQNLNHDAMYWYRQDPGQGLRLIYYSQIVNDFQKGDIAEGYSVSREKKESFPLTVTSAQKNPTAFYLCASSRDGDRGLSPDTQYFGPGTRLTVL.

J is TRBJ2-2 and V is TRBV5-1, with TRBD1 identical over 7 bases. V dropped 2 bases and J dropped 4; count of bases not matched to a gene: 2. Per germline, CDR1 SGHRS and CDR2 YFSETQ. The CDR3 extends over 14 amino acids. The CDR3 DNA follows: TGCGCCAGCAGCTTAGGGACAGCCACCGGGGAGCTGTTTTTT. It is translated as CASSLGTATGELFF.

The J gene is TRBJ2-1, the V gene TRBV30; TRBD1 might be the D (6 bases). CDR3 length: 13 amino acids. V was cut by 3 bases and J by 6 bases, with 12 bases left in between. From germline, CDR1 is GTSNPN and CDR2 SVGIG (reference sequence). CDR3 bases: TGTGCCTGGAGACAGGGATCGGGCAATGAGCAGTTCTTC. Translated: CAWRQGSGNEQFF.

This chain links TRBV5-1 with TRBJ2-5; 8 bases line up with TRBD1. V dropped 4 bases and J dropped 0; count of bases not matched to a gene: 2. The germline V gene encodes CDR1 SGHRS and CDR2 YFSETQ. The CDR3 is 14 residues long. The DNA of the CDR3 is TGCGCCAGCAGCCGGGGACAGGACCAAGAGACCCAGTACTTC. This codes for CASSRGQDQETQYF.

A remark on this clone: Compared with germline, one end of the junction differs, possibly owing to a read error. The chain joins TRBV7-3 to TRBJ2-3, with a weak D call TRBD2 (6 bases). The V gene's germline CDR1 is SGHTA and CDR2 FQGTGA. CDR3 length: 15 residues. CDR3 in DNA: TGCGCCAGCAGCCTGGCGGGAAACGTCGGAGATACGCAGTATTTT. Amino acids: CASSLAGNVGDTQYF.

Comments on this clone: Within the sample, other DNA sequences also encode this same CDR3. Written as DNA, the CDR3 is TGTGCCAGCGGAGGACCGAACACTGAAGCTTTCTTT. It is translated as CASGGPNTEAFF. This chain uses TRBV6-5 with TRBJ1-1; unclear D gene. V dropped 8 bases and J dropped 1 base, with 8 bases sitting between them. The CDR3 contains 12 residues. In germline, CDR1 is MNHEY, CDR2 SVGAGI.

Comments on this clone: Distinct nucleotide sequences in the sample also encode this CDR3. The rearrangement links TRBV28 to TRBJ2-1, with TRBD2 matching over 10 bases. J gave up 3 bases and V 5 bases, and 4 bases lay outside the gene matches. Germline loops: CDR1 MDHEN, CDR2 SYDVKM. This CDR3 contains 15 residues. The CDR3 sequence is CASSPSGSGYNEQFF. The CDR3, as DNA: TGTGCCAGCAGTCCTAGCGGGAGCGGCTACAATGAGCAGTTCTTC.

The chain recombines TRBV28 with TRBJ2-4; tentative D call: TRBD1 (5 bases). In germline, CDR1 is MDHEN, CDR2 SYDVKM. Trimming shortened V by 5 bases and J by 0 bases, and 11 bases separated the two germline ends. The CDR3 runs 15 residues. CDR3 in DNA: TGTGCCAGCAGTGAGCAGGGCCGAGCCAAAAACATTCAGTACTTC. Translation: CASSEQGRAKNIQYF.

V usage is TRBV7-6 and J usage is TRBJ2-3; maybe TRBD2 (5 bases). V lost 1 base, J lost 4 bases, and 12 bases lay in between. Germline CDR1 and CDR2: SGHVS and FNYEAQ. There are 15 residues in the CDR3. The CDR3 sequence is CASSLGGSLADTQYF. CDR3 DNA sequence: TGTGCCAGCAGCTTAGGTGGGAGCTTGGCAGATACGCAGTATTTT.

This chain's CDR3 is CASSRQGRTEAFF. In DNA, the CDR3 is TGTGCCAGCAGCCGACAGGGGAGGACTGAAGCTTTCTTT. The V call is TRBV11-2, the J call TRBJ1-1, with 8 bases lining up with TRBD1. This CDR3 has 13 residues. J gave up 5 bases and V 5 bases, and 4 bases lay outside the gene matches. Germline CDR1 reads SGHAT; CDR2 reads FQNNGV.

The CDR3 region has the DNA TGTGCCAGCAGCCCCCTTGGAGGCAGGCAGCCCCAGCATTTT. Its protein is CASSPLGGRQPQHF. The chain couples TRBV11-2 to TRBJ1-5; no firm D call. The CDR3 totals 14 residues. CDR1 is SGHAT and CDR2 is FQNNGV in the germline V gene. V was pared by 5 bases and J by 7 bases, with 15 bases between.

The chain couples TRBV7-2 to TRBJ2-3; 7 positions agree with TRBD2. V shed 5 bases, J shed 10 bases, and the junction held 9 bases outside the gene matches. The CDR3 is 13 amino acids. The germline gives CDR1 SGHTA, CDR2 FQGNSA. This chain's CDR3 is CASSPQRDVAQYF. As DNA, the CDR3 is TGTGCCAGCAGCCCCCAGCGGGATGTGGCGCAGTATTTT.

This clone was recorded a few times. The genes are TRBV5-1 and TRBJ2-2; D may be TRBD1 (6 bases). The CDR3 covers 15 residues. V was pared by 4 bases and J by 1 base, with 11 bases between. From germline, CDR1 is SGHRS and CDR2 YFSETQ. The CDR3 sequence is CASSPGTQNTGELFF. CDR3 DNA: TGCGCCAGCAGCCCCGGGACACAGAACACCGGGGAGCTGTTTTTT.

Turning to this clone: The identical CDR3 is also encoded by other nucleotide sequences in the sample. DNA of the CDR3: TGTGCCAGTAGTATCGCCGCTAGCACAGATACGCAGTATTTT. As protein: CASSIAASTDTQYF. The V call is TRBV19, the J call TRBJ2-3, with D hard to call. Germline CDR1 reads LNHDA; CDR2 reads SQIVND (reference sequence). This CDR3 has 14 amino acids. V was trimmed by 3 bases and J by 0 bases, leaving 7 bases between them.

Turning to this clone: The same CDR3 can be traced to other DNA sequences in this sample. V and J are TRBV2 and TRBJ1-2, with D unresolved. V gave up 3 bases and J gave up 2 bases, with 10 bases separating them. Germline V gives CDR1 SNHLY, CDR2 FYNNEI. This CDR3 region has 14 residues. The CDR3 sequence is CASSEPTVNYGYTF. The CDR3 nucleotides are TGTGCCAGCAGTGAGCCGACTGTAAACTATGGCTACACCTTC. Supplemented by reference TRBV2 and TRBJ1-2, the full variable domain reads EPEVTQTPSHQVTQMGQEVILRCVPISNHLYFYWYRQILGQKVEFLVSFYNNEISEKSEIFDDQFSVERPDGSNFTLKIRSTKLEDSAMYFCASSEPTVNYGYTFGSGTRLTVV.